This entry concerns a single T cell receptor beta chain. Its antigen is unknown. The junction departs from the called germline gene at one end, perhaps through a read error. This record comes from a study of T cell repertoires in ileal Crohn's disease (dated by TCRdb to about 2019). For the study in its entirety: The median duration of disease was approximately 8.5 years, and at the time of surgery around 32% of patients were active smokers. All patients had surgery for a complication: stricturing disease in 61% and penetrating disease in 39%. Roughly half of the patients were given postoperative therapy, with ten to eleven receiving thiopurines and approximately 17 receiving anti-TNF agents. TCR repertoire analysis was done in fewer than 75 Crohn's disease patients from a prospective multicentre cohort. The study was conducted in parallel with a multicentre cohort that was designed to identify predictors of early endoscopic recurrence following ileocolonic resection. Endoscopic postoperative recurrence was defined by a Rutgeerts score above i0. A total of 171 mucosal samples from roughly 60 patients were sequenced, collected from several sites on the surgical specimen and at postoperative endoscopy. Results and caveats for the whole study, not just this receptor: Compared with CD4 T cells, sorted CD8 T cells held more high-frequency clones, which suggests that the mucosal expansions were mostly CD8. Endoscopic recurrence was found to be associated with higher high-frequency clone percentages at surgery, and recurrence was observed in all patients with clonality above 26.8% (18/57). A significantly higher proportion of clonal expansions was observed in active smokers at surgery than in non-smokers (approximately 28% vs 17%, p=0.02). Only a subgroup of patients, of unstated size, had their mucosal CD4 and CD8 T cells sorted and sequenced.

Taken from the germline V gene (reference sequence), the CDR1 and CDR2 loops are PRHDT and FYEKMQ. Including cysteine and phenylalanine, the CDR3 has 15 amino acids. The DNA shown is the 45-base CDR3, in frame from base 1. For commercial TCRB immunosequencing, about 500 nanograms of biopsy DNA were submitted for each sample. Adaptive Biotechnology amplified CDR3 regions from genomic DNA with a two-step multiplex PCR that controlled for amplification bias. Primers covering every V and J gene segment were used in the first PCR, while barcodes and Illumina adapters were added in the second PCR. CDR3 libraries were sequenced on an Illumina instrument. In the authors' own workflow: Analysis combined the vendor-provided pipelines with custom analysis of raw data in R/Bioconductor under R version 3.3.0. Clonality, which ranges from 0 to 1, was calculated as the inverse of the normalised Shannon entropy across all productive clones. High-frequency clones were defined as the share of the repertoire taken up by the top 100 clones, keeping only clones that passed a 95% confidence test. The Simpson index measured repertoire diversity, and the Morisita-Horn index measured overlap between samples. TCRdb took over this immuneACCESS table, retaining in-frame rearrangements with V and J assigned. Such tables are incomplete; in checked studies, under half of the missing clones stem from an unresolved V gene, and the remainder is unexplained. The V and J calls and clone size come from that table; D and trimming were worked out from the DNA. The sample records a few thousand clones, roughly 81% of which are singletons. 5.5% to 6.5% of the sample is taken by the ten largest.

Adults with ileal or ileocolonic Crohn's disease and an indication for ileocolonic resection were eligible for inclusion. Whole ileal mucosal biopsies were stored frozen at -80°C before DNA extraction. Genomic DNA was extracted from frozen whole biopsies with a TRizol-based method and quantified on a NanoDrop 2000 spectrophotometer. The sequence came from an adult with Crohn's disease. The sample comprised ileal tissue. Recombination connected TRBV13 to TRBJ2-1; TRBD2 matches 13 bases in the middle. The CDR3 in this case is CASTTRTSGGSFRLF. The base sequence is TGTGCCAGCACGACACGGACTAGCGGGGGAAGTTTCAGGCTCTTC.